These T cell receptor beta chains were read from a single sample in a study of shared clonotypes between healthy human individuals. Generated by immunoSEQ multiplex PCR, the TCRdb table keeps only in-frame clones and is missing some. The sample includes 2 million to 3 million clones, approximately 90% of them seen just once. Sequenced material: naive CD4+ T cells sorted from blood. Source of these receptors: a young man in good health. The CDR3 runs from the conserved cysteine through the conserved F or W. D genes are given only for firm matches. Clone size is given for some rows only: seen once, a few or many times, or a class if the clone is expanded.

v_call	d_call	j_call	clone_size	cdr3_nt	cdr3_aa
TRBV6-5	TRBD2	TRBJ2-7	.	TGTGCCAGCAGTTACCCCGGACTAGCGGGACTGGAGCAGTACTTC	CASSYPGLAGLEQYF
TRBV2	.	TRBJ1-2	.	TGTGCCAGCAGTGAATGGGGTCTCGGCTATGGCTACACCTTC	CASSEWGLGYGYTF
TRBV7-2	TRBD2	TRBJ2-7	.	TGTGCCTACAAGACGGGAGGGATTTCCTACGAGCAGTACTTC	CAYKTGGISYEQYF
TRBV29-1	TRBD1	TRBJ2-3	.	TGCACCTCCGACAGGGGAGATACGCAGTATTTT	CTSDRGDTQYF
TRBV5-1	TRBD1	TRBJ2-7	.	TGCGCCAGCAGCTGGGGGACAGGGAGCTACGAGCAGTACTTC	CASSWGTGSYEQYF
TRBV18	TRBD1	TRBJ1-3	.	TGTGCCAGCTCACCACCGGCTCAGGGGGCTAACGGAAACACCATATATTTT	CASSPPAQGANGNTIYF
TRBV5-1	.	TRBJ1-6	.	TGCGCCAGCAGCCAGGACCAGAGATCACCCCTCCACTTT	CASSQDQRSPLHF
TRBV28	.	TRBJ2-1	.	TGTGCCAGCACTCTCGACAGAAGCTACAATGAGCAGTTCTTC	CASTLDRSYNEQFF
TRBV27	.	TRBJ1-2	once	TGTGCCAGCAGTTTGGACAGTTTAGCTAACTATGGCTACACCTTC	CASSLDSLANYGYTF
TRBV30	TRBD2	TRBJ2-3	.	TGTGCCTGGAGTCCGGGACTAGCGGGGGGAGGAGATACGCAGTATTTT	CAWSPGLAGGGDTQYF
TRBV29-1	.	TRBJ1-2	.	TGCAGCGTTGATTCCTTCGGCGGTAACTATGGCTACACCTTC	CSVDSFGGNYGYTF
TRBV6-6	TRBD1	TRBJ1-4	.	TGTGCCAGCAGGTCAGGGGGGGGGAATGAAAAACTGTTTTTT	CASRSGGGNEKLFF
TRBV29-1	.	TRBJ2-7	.	TGCAGCGTTGGGTCCAGCTACGAGCAGTACTTC	CSVGSSYEQYF
TRBV9	.	TRBJ1-2	.	TGTGCCAGCAGCGTAGGGGAGGGGAGTTTTGGCTACACCTTC	CASSVGEGSFGYTF
TRBV5-6	.	TRBJ1-3	.	TGTGCCAGCAGCCCGCGGGGGGCCGGTGGAAACACCATATATTTT	CASSPRGAGGNTIYF
TRBV9	TRBD1	TRBJ2-7	.	TGTGCCAGCAGCGCCGGACAGGTCCCTCTGGGAGAGCAGTACTTC	CASSAGQVPLGEQYF
TRBV30	.	TRBJ2-7	.	TGTGCCTGGTCGTTCTCCTACGAGCAGTACTTC	CAWSFSYEQYF
TRBV15	TRBD1	TRBJ2-1	.	TGTGCCACCAGCAGAGCCGGGACAGGGCCCAATGAGCAGTTCTTC	CATSRAGTGPNEQFF
TRBV29-1	.	TRBJ1-5	.	TGCAGCGTTGTACAGGGTAATCAGCCCCAGCATTTT	CSVVQGNQPQHF
TRBV9	.	TRBJ2-3	.	TGTGCCAGCAGCCCGATTGCCGAGGGAGTCAGAACGCAGTATTTT	CASSPIAEGVRTQYF
TRBV6-5	TRBD1	TRBJ1-4	.	TGTGCCAGCAGGGGTAGGACAGGGGGCGGGAAACTGTTTTTT	CASRGRTGGGKLFF
TRBV7-3	TRBD2	TRBJ2-1	.	TGTGCCAGCAGCCCTTTCACGGGGGGGCCTAAGGATGAGCAGTTCTTC	CASSPFTGGPKDEQFF
TRBV29-1	TRBD1	TRBJ1-4	once	TGCAGCGTTGAATTTCTTCCGGGACAGGAGAATGAAAAACTGTTTTTT	CSVEFLPGQENEKLFF
TRBV4-1	TRBD2	TRBJ2-7	.	TGCGCCAGCAGCCCCGACTTGACTAGCGGGGGGGCTTACGAGCAGTACTTC	CASSPDLTSGGAYEQYF
TRBV19	.	TRBJ2-5	.	TGTGCCAGTACCCTTACGGTCGGGGAAGGGACCCAGTACTTC	CASTLTVGEGTQYF
TRBV7-2	.	TRBJ2-5	.	TGTGCCAGCAGCTCTCGGGGCTATGGGGAGACCCAGTACTTC	CASSSRGYGETQYF
TRBV5-1	TRBD1	TRBJ2-1	once	TGCGCCAGCAGCCAGGGACAGGGTGGAAATGAGCAGTTCTTC	CASSQGQGGNEQFF
TRBV11-2	.	TRBJ2-2	.	TGTGCCAGCAGCTTAACCTTGAACACCGGGGAGCTGTTTTTT	CASSLTLNTGELFF
TRBV9	.	TRBJ2-2	.	TGTGCCAGCAGCGCAGTACAGGGGAACACCGGGGAGCTGTTTTTT	CASSAVQGNTGELFF
TRBV30	.	TRBJ1-2	once	TGTGCCTGGAGCGCAAGTTTGGGTACAATGAGCTACACCTTC	CAWSASLGTMSYTF